This TCR beta chain was found in a study of cytomegalovirus exposure and HLA in healthy donors. The study, taken as a whole, reports: Among TCR beta chains, those listed as cytomegalovirus-associated numbered approximately 150.

Both 60 Vbeta primers and 13 Jbeta primers went into the PCR. The protocol was immunoSEQ multiplex PCR, while the TCRdb copy is restricted to in-frame clones and leaves out a portion. The sample includes approximately 150,000 clones, roughly 80% of them seen just once. A word on this clone: Its matching antigen is unknown.

This receptor was identified in a man in his thirties or forties in good health and CMV-seropositive. The sample taken for sequencing was PBMCs.

The CDR3 DNA sequence: TGTGCCAGCACAGAAACTCGGACTGAGAACACTGAAGCTTTCTTT. It encodes CASTETRTENTEAFF. The chain uses TRBV2 and TRBJ1-1; D is ambiguous. CDR3 length: 15 amino acids. V lost 7 bases to trimming and J lost 1 base, with 16 bases between them. Per germline, CDR1 SNHLY and CDR2 FYNNEI.